The clone carrying this T cell receptor (beta chain) was seen at least ten times. The antigen is undetermined. In germline, CDR1 is MNHNY, CDR2 SVGAGI (reference sequence). The CDR3 sequence is 11 residues long. V was shortened by 8 bases and J by 4 bases, with 8 bases between the two germline ends. This sample was included in a study of T-cell reconstitution after alpha-beta-depleted transplantation in children. Study-level results: Reportedly, roughly two months post-transplant, alpha-beta T cells arose from several hundred expanded graft clones. When one year had passed after transplant, most T-cell counts and diversity came from newly produced T cells. Some patients showed high day-60 TCRbeta diversity, which derived from surviving recipient T cells and thymic progenitors.

The TCRbeta library incorporated unique molecular identifiers. TCRdb reprocessed the PCR reads with MiXCR, giving one entry per CDR3 protein. The sample carries 280,000 or so distinct CDR3 sequences, 11% recorded once. The specimen was peripheral blood, collected 180 days after TCRalphabeta/CD19-depleted stem cell transplant. The rearrangement uses TRBV6-6 and TRBJ1-1, with unresolved D. The sequence came from a male patient between 2 and 10 years old who had a stem cell transplant for chronic granulomatous disease, so the T cells may come from the graft donor. CDR3 nucleotides: TGTGCCAGCGGGGTATCCACTGAAGCTTTCTTT. This gives the protein CASGVSTEAFF.